The 4 T cell receptor beta chains below come from one sample, sequenced in a study of blood T cell repertoires in COVID-19. Method: immunoSEQ multiplex PCR; TCRdb's copy keeps in-frame clones and lacks some. The table has roughly 180,000 clones, roughly four fifths seen once. Material for sequencing was PBMCs or T cells enriched from blood (not recorded which). The source of these receptors is a man aged 45 to 65 who had recovered from COVID-19.

The V and J genes are TRBV5-6 and TRBJ2-2, with TRBD2 matching 7 bases. This CDR3 is built from 16 residues. Germline V gene lookup returns CDR1 SGHDT and CDR2 YYEEEE. Trimming cost V 2 bases and J 3 bases; bases outside gene matches: 7. The CDR3 reads CASSFVGLADTGELFF. The CDR3 DNA reads as TGTGCCAGCAGCTTTGTCGGGCTAGCGGACACCGGGGAGCTGTTTTTT. The full variable domain, rest sourced from reference TRBV5-6 and TRBJ2-2, is DAGVTQSPTHLIKTRGQQVTLRCSPKSGHDTVSWYQQALGQGPQFIFQYYEEEERQRGNFPDRFSGHQFPNYSSELNVNALLLGDSALYLCASSFVGLADTGELFFGEGSRLTVL.

This chain links TRBV6-1 with TRBJ2-7; 7 positions match TRBD2. V lost 1 base and J lost 6; bases outside the gene matches: 6. The CDR3 runs to 14 residues. Germline V gives CDR1 MNHNS, CDR2 SASEGT. CDR3 nucleotides: TGTGCCAGCAGTGAAGTACTGGAGCGGGGCGAGCAGTACTTC. Translating gives CASSEVLERGEQYF.

The V call is TRBV28, the J call TRBJ2-5, with 7 bases identical to TRBD1. This CDR3 has 15 residues. Germline V lookup: CDR1 MDHEN, CDR2 SYDVKM. V lost 6 bases and J lost 3; bases outside the gene matches: 10. CDR3 region: CASRTTGTAKETQYF. The DNA of the CDR3 is TGTGCCAGCAGAACTACCGGGACAGCGAAAGAGACCCAGTACTTC.

V gene TRBV7-9 combines with J gene TRBJ2-3, with TRBD1 as a possible D gene (5 bases). Germline-derived CDR1 and CDR2 are SEHNR and FQNEAQ (reference sequence). This CDR3 has 16 amino acids. V lost 3 bases to trimming and J lost 6 bases, with 19 bases between them. CDR3 region: CASSFPPPRAKDTQYF. CDR3 in DNA: TGTGCCAGCAGCTTTCCCCCCCCCAGGGCTAAGGATACGCAGTATTTT.